This TCR beta chain was retrieved from a study of identical twins. In TCRdb, the 5' RACE reads were re-called with MiXCR into one record per CDR3 protein. The profile shows approximately 500,000 distinct CDR3 sequences, roughly 15% of them singletons. This CDR3 region has 15 residues. The V end lost 1 base, the J end lost 7 bases, and 14 bases lay between the germline ends. The sample was also reused in another study, on yellow fever vaccine responses in identical twins.

This rearrangement joins TRBV12-3 or TRBV12-4 to TRBJ2-1; maybe TRBD2 (5 bases). The TCR was taken from a woman under 30 in good health. Sequencing was carried out using CD4+ T cells sorted from blood. The CDR3, as DNA: TGTGCCAGCAGTTTAGGCCTCGGGGTTGGAAATGAGCAGTTCTTC. Protein product: CASSLGLGVGNEQFF.